The clone carrying this T cell receptor beta chain was found a few times. The data stem from a study of CD8 T cells in ankylosing spondylitis. MiXCR, applied by TCRdb to the 5' RACE reads, yields one record per CDR3 protein. The sample records some 290,000 distinct CDR3 sequences, 20% being singletons. Germline assignment: CDR1 SGHVS and CDR2 FQNEAQ. The V gene end was trimmed by 3 bases and the J gene end by 4 bases; junction bases not matched to a gene: 3. This CDR3 spans 14 amino acids. The rearrangement joins TRBV7-8 to TRBJ2-3; TRBD2 agrees at 8 bases. The sequenced material came from blood, either unsorted or a sorted T cell fraction (not recorded which). The TCR comes from a male donor with ankylosing spondylitis or in good health (not recorded which). CDR3 in DNA: TGTGCCAGCAGCTTTGGACTAGCTTCAGATACGCAGTATTTT. It is translated as CASSFGLASDTQYF.